This TCR beta chain derives from a study of T cells in Graves' hyperthyroidism and ophthalmopathy (dated by TCRdb to 2018 to 2020). Regarding the study in general: Peripheral blood was sampled at the time of initial diagnosis, prior to any treatment. TCR V-J signatures able to tell the groups apart were searched for in a discovery cohort of 90 to 100 patients, of whom 40 to 45 had Graves' ophthalmopathy and about 60 had stable Graves' hyperthyroidism. Prospective prediction of ophthalmopathy was tested in an independent validation cohort of under 20 hyperthyroidism patients and 17 patients who later progressed to ophthalmopathy. The approximately 100 discovery patients were divided at random into training and test sets in a 7:3 ratio. The study also compared thyroid tissue and blood T-cell repertoires from roughly 6 Graves' hyperthyroidism patients. Following sampling, methimazole starting at 30 mg daily was given to hyperthyroidism patients, and high-dose intravenous methylprednisolone was given to ophthalmopathy patients. According to the paper, TCR Vbeta CDR3 sequencing was carried out on some 130 peripheral blood samples, which came from under 50 ophthalmopathy, around 74 hyperthyroidism and roughly 17 progressor patients.

Stable Graves' hyperthyroidism was defined as the absence of progression to ophthalmopathy over 18 months of follow-up. Hyperthyroidism patients were aged 18 to 65 years and newly diagnosed, with disease duration of less than 2 months. The study excluded patients with uncontrolled infections, other autoimmune diseases, pregnancy or lactation. Diagnoses were based on clinical symptoms, serum thyroxine and TRAb, thyroid ultrasound and orbital computed tomography. PBMCs were separated from around 9.1 ml of fresh peripheral blood using Ficoll-Paque density gradient centrifugation. Total RNA was extracted with Trizol reagent, and quality was checked on an Agilent 2100 Bioanalyzer. This clonotype was observed at least ten times. Which antigen it targets is not known. The sample holds no much larger clone one base away, and base qualities are not on file. Amplification of TCR beta CDR3 regions was carried out from RNA transcripts. The TCR CDR3 was subjected to a first round of RT-PCR using the HTBI primer set and the Qiagen OneStep RT-PCR kit. Libraries were constructed in a second round of multiplex PCR, after which size selection and purification were carried out. Sequencing of the libraries was done on an Illumina HiSeq2000 using paired-end 100 bp reads. The authors' analysis ran thus. Raw data were processed with SOAPnuke, discarding reads with adapters, uncalled bases, mean Phred below 15, or no exact constant-primer or identifier match. High-quality paired reads were merged using COPE v1.2.5, and each unique nucleotide sequence was defined as a clonotype. MiTCR v1.1 was used to align the clonotypes against IMGT TRBV, TRBD and TRBJ reference segments. Only V-J combinations with frequency above 0.0001, covering 99% to 99.2% of repertoires, were analysed. A TCS score was defined as the ratio of F50 (clonal expansion) to E x V (chaos), with BLOSUM62-based TCRdist applied between CDR3 peptides within each V-J. Welch's t-statistics and random forest reduced several hundred V-J features to around 14, which were used in a naive Bayes classifier (R e1071). TCRdb applied fastp at Q25 and MiXCR to the public reads, then kept only in-frame beta chains. CDR3 protein duplicates are merged, each entry listing the most common genes and DNA. TCRdb assigned the V and J calls; the authors' analysis was not used. Recorded for this sample are some 350,000 distinct CDR3 sequences; roughly 19% of them occurred a single time. Of the sample, around 3.4% is held by the ten largest clones.

V is trimmed back by 3 bases and J by 7 bases, and the junction contains 6 bases that no gene match accounts for. The CDR3 has 13 amino acids, counting the end cysteine and phenylalanine. The entry retains the CDR3 DNA only, 39 bases that are in frame from base 1. CDR1 is given as MNHEY and CDR2 as SVGAGI, both from the germline V gene. General study outcomes and caveats: Sample size was not statistically predetermined, and blinding of investigators to group allocation was not performed. In validation, the model predicted progression to ophthalmopathy with over 60% sensitivity and over 72% specificity, a median of roughly seven months before onset. Most expanded thyroid clonotypes (frequency above 0.001) were also detected in blood, suggesting blood repertoires may reflect thyroid immune responses. A 13 V-J signature model separated ophthalmopathy from stable hyperthyroidism, with nearly 90% sensitivity and 81.08% specificity in cross-validation and 80%/75% in testing.

The specimen was blood. This receptor was identified in a woman between 18 and 29 years old with Graves' hyperthyroidism. The chain joins TRBV6-5 to TRBJ2-7, with 7 bases matching TRBD2. The CDR3 protein: CASSYSGLGEQYF. The nucleotides are TGTGCCAGCAGTTATAGCGGGCTAGGGGAGCAGTACTTC.